The present T cell receptor beta chain was sequenced within a study of cytomegalovirus exposure and HLA in healthy donors. Background on the study: Roughly 80 million unique TCRs from HLA-typed donors made up an early data release.

Use of 60 Vbeta and 13 Jbeta primers characterized the PCR. Sequencing used immunoSEQ multiplex PCR; TCRdb keeps in-frame clones, though not all of them. The table records more than 90,000 clones, over 60% of them present only once. Findings and limits, study-wide: Most TCRs appeared rarely, but some public TCRs recurred in many donors. Researchers reported in a later analysis that common viral pathogens appeared linked to several top clusters.

There are a few counts of this clone. Its matching antigen is unknown. The CDR3 loop spans 14 amino acids. The germline V gene has CDR1 MNHNS and CDR2 SASEGT. This sequence was found in a woman aged 25 to 39 in good health and CMV-seronegative. The chain combines TRBV6-1 with TRBJ2-5, with 7 bases matching TRBD1. Gene TRBJ2-7 matches the end of the DNA better, so the J call may be wrong. Sample: PBMCs. The CDR3 spells CASSEGDSSYEQYF. The CDR3 DNA reads as TGTGCCAGCAGTGAGGGGGACAGCTCCTACGAGCAGTACTTC.